This is a list of T cell receptor beta chains from one sample in a study of a mutant IDH1 vaccine in newly diagnosed glioma. Assay: immunoSEQ multiplex PCR; the TCRdb copy retains only in-frame clones and omits some. The table lists around 45,000 clones, 88% of them singletons. These receptors lack a known antigen. Sample: PBMCs, taken from a glioma patient whose treatment included an IDH1 peptide vaccine. All receptors come from a woman aged 40-49 years with glioma. The CDR3 runs from the conserved cysteine through the conserved F or W. The order of the fields is J gene, clone size, V gene, D gene, CDR3 protein, CDR3 DNA. D genes are given only for firm matches. Part of the rows lack a size; the others show once, few, many or a class for expanded clones.

J: TRBJ2-3
size: NA
V: TRBV5-6
D: TRBD2
CDR3: CASSFSGVGTDTQYF
DNA: TGTGCCAGCAGCTTTAGCGGGGTTGGCACAGATACGCAGTATTTT

J: TRBJ1-2
size: few
V: TRBV25-1
D: NA
CDR3: CASSLGVGYTF
DNA: TGTGCCAGCAGTCTGGGAGTTGGCTACACCTTC

J: TRBJ2-1
size: NA
V: TRBV27
D: TRBD2
CDR3: CASSLSPRLAGNNEQFF
DNA: TGTGCCAGCAGTTTATCCCCTCGGCTAGCGGGTAACAATGAGCAGTTCTTC

J: TRBJ1-2
size: NA
V: TRBV4-1
D: TRBD1
CDR3: CASSQDMRAGTEFYGYTF
DNA: TGCGCCAGCAGCCAAGATATGAGGGCCGGGACAGAATTCTATGGCTACACCTTC

J: TRBJ2-1
size: NA
V: TRBV5-4
D: NA
CDR3: CASSFKDRGEQFF
DNA: TGTGCCAGCAGCTTTAAGGATCGTGGTGAGCAGTTCTTC

J: TRBJ1-1
size: NA
V: TRBV7-7
D: NA
CDR3: CASSLAVGTEAFF
DNA: TGTGCTAGCAGCTTAGCAGTGGGGACTGAAGCTTTCTTT

J: TRBJ2-7
size: few
V: TRBV2
D: NA
CDR3: CASSGVRGREQYF
DNA: TGTGCCAGCAGTGGGGTCAGGGGTCGCGAGCAGTACTTC

J: TRBJ1-2
size: NA
V: TRBV27
D: TRBD1
CDR3: CASTRRGQAGYGYTF
DNA: TGTGCCAGCACAAGGAGGGGACAGGCGGGCTATGGCTACACCTTC

J: TRBJ2-1
size: NA
V: TRBV27
D: NA
CDR3: CASSLWGVGSSYNEQFF
DNA: TGTGCCAGCAGTTTATGGGGGGTGGGGAGCTCCTACAATGAGCAGTTCTTC

J: TRBJ1-4
size: NA
V: TRBV6-6
D: NA
CDR3: CASRTPTGTNEKLFF
DNA: TGTGCCAGCAGGACCCCCACAGGGACTAATGAAAAACTGTTTTTT

J: TRBJ1-1
size: few
V: TRBV6-5
D: TRBD1
CDR3: CASSYSGQGGTEAFF
DNA: TGTGCCAGCAGTTACTCGGGACAGGGAGGAACTGAAGCTTTCTTT

J: TRBJ2-1
size: once
V: TRBV5-4
D: TRBD2
CDR3: CASTLGGLAGTNEQFF
DNA: TGTGCCAGCACCCTAGGGGGGCTAGCGGGAACCAATGAGCAGTTCTTC

J: TRBJ2-5
size: NA
V: TRBV5-1
D: NA
CDR3: CASSLEMGTFNGETQYF
DNA: TGCGCCAGCAGCTTGGAGATGGGGACTTTCAACGGGGAGACCCAGTACTTC

J: TRBJ1-5
size: NA
V: TRBV6-1
D: TRBD1
CDR3: CASSEGPATGRIIRGNQPQHF
DNA: TGTGCCAGCAGTGAAGGCCCTGCGACAGGGAGGATTATCCGTGGCAATCAGCCCCAGCATTTT

J: TRBJ2-1
size: NA
V: TRBV9
D: TRBD1
CDR3: CASSPRTGGYNEQFF
DNA: TGTGCCAGCAGCCCCCGTACAGGGGGGTACAATGAGCAGTTCTTC

J: TRBJ1-1
size: NA
V: TRBV30
D: TRBD1
CDR3: CAWSWGTGNTEAFF
DNA: TGTGCCTGGAGTTGGGGGACAGGGAACACTGAAGCTTTCTTT

J: TRBJ1-4
size: NA
V: TRBV11-2
D: NA
CDR3: CASSTRRGANEKLFF
DNA: TGTGCCAGCAGCACCCGGAGGGGGGCTAATGAAAAACTGTTTTTT

J: TRBJ1-2
size: NA
V: TRBV19
D: NA
CDR3: CASSNVQGKNYGYTF
DNA: TGTGCCAGTAGTAACGTTCAGGGAAAAAACTATGGCTACACCTTC

J: TRBJ2-7
size: NA
V: TRBV10-3
D: NA
CDR3: CAISEISSYEQYF
DNA: TGTGCCATCAGTGAGATTAGCTCCTACGAGCAGTACTTC

J: TRBJ1-1
size: NA
V: TRBV6-5
D: TRBD1
CDR3: CASRPGGNTEAFF
DNA: TGTGCCAGCAGGCCAGGGGGGAACACTGAAGCTTTCTTT

J: TRBJ1-4
size: NA
V: TRBV27
D: TRBD1
CDR3: CASSTGTGGGKLFF
DNA: TGTGCCAGCTCAACCGGGACAGGGGGCGGAAAACTGTTTTTT

J: TRBJ2-7
size: NA
V: TRBV28
D: NA
CDR3: CASSSLRRAIYEQYF
DNA: TGTGCCAGCAGTTCCCTCCGGAGGGCCATCTACGAGCAGTACTTC

J: TRBJ2-7
size: NA
V: TRBV7-3
D: TRBD2
CDR3: CASSLGSGRVLSYEQYF
DNA: TGTGCCAGCAGCTTAGGTAGCGGGAGGGTCCTCTCCTACGAGCAGTACTTC

J: TRBJ1-2
size: NA
V: TRBV7-2
D: NA
CDR3: CASSLRTVFNYGYTF
DNA: TGTGCCAGCAGCTTAAGGACAGTGTTTAACTATGGCTACACCTTC

J: TRBJ1-1
size: once
V: TRBV6-4
D: NA
CDR3: CASRRHAGTEAFF
DNA: TGTGCCAGCAGGAGACACGCCGGAACTGAAGCTTTCTTT

J: TRBJ2-3
size: NA
V: TRBV14
D: NA
CDR3: CASSHPGAQDTQYF
DNA: TGTGCCAGCAGCCACCCCGGGGCTCAGGATACGCAGTATTTT

J: TRBJ2-2
size: NA
V: TRBV27
D: NA
CDR3: CASTPTGTQDTGELFF
DNA: TGTGCCAGCACCCCAACAGGGACACAGGACACCGGGGAGCTGTTTTTT

J: TRBJ2-7
size: NA
V: TRBV29-1
D: TRBD1
CDR3: CSVEGVLDRDAYEQYF
DNA: TGCAGCGTTGAAGGCGTTTTGGACAGGGACGCCTACGAGCAGTACTTC

J: TRBJ2-7
size: NA
V: TRBV4-1
D: NA
CDR3: CASSQAKIPYEQYF
DNA: TGCGCCAGCAGCCAAGCGAAGATCCCCTACGAGCAGTACTTC

J: TRBJ1-1
size: NA
V: TRBV7-9
D: TRBD1
CDR3: CASSLTRGGNTEAFF
DNA: TGTGCCAGCAGCTTAACCAGGGGGGGGAACACTGAAGCTTTCTTT

J: TRBJ2-7
size: once
V: TRBV5-8
D: NA
CDR3: CASSLGPFHLDEQYF
DNA: TGTGCCAGCAGCTTGGGTCCTTTTCATTTGGACGAGCAGTACTTC

J: TRBJ1-1
size: NA
V: TRBV4-3
D: NA
CDR3: CASSQDRSRDTEAFF
DNA: TGCGCCAGCAGCCAAGATAGGAGCAGGGACACTGAAGCTTTCTTT

J: TRBJ1-6
size: NA
V: TRBV27
D: NA
CDR3: CASSAEMYRNSPLHF
DNA: TGTGCCAGCAGTGCTGAGATGTATAGGAATTCACCCCTCCACTTT

J: TRBJ1-1
size: NA
V: TRBV12-5
D: NA
CDR3: CASGSGPPPQNTEAFF
DNA: TGTGCTAGTGGTTCTGGACCCCCCCCTCAGAACACTGAAGCTTTCTTT

J: TRBJ1-1
size: few
V: TRBV30
D: NA
CDR3: CAWGHLLNTEAFF
DNA: TGTGCCTGGGGACACCTTCTCAACACTGAAGCTTTCTTT

J: TRBJ1-5
size: NA
V: TRBV2
D: NA
CDR3: CASTRDRVRNQPQHF
DNA: TGTGCCAGCACTCGGGACCGGGTCCGAAATCAGCCCCAGCATTTT

J: TRBJ1-2
size: NA
V: TRBV7-2
D: NA
CDR3: CASSEYGGYTF
DNA: TGTGCCAGCAGCGAGTACGGGGGCTACACCTTC

J: TRBJ2-5
size: NA
V: TRBV14
D: NA
CDR3: CASSQGRVETQYF
DNA: TGTGCCAGCAGCCAAGGGAGGGTAGAGACCCAGTACTTC

J: TRBJ1-1
size: NA
V: TRBV2
D: NA
CDR3: CASSLEGFRVAEAFF
DNA: TGTGCCAGCAGTCTTGAGGGGTTCCGGGTGGCTGAAGCTTTCTTT

J: TRBJ1-3
size: NA
V: TRBV19
D: NA
CDR3: CASSGGGSSGNTIYF
DNA: TGTGCCAGTAGTGGGGGGGGCTCATCTGGAAACACCATATATTTT

J: TRBJ2-1
size: NA
V: TRBV5-1
D: TRBD2
CDR3: CASSWGTSGEYNEQFF
DNA: TGCGCCAGCAGCTGGGGGACTAGCGGAGAGTACAATGAGCAGTTCTTC

J: TRBJ2-5
size: NA
V: TRBV2
D: TRBD2
CDR3: CASSDQRGDQETQYF
DNA: TGTGCCAGCAGTGACCAGCGGGGAGACCAGGAGACCCAGTACTTC

J: TRBJ2-7
size: NA
V: TRBV15
D: NA
CDR3: CATSRGPGLTYEQYF
DNA: TGTGCCACCAGCAGAGGTCCGGGCCTTACCTACGAGCAGTACTTC

J: TRBJ2-7
size: few
V: TRBV28
D: NA
CDR3: CASSLGSRYEQYF
DNA: TGTGCCAGCAGTTTGGGCAGCCGTTACGAGCAGTACTTC

J: TRBJ1-1
size: once
V: TRBV19
D: NA
CDR3: CASSSDRTTEAFF
DNA: TGTGCCAGTAGTTCAGACAGGACCACTGAAGCTTTCTTT

J: TRBJ2-7
size: NA
V: TRBV25-1
D: NA
CDR3: CASSAYRSSYEQYF
DNA: TGTGCCAGCAGTGCCTACAGGAGCTCCTACGAGCAGTACTTC

J: TRBJ2-2
size: NA
V: TRBV7-9
D: NA
CDR3: CASSLTNTGELFF
DNA: TGTGCCAGCAGCTTAACTAACACCGGGGAGCTGTTTTTT

J: TRBJ1-6
size: NA
V: TRBV7-2
D: NA
CDR3: CASSLVSRPGFLHF
DNA: TGTGCCAGCAGCTTAGTATCGAGGCCCGGGTTCCTCCACTTT

J: TRBJ1-1
size: NA
V: TRBV5-1
D: TRBD1
CDR3: CASSPVDRSSEAFF
DNA: TGCGCCAGCAGCCCGGTGGACAGGTCCTCTGAAGCTTTCTTT

J: TRBJ1-2
size: NA
V: TRBV2
D: NA
CDR3: CASSGGTTLGNYGYTF
DNA: TGTGCCAGCAGTGGCGGGACAACCCTAGGGAACTATGGCTACACCTTC

J: TRBJ2-3
size: NA
V: TRBV10-3
D: TRBD2
CDR3: CAIGRTSGGTSTDTQYF
DNA: TGTGCCATCGGCCGGACTAGCGGGGGGACAAGCACAGATACGCAGTATTTT

J: TRBJ2-5
size: NA
V: TRBV5-4
D: NA
CDR3: CASSRTGILEEETQYF
DNA: TGTGCCAGCAGCCGAACAGGGATCCTAGAAGAAGAGACCCAGTACTTC